A selection of T cell receptor beta chains follows, all from one sample in a study of cytomegalovirus exposure and HLA in healthy donors. TCRdb keeps only in-frame clones here, not all; method: immunoSEQ multiplex PCR. This sample yields 150,000 or so clones, of which approximately 86% are seen a single time; 2% to 2.5% belongs to the top ten. Sequencing used PBMCs. These receptor sequences come from a man aged 30 to 45 in good health and CMV-seropositive. Both conserved end residues are part of each CDR3. The D gene is left open where the match is weak. Clone size appears in some rows only: once, few, many, or a class for an expanded clone.

D gene: NA
clone size: NA
J gene: TRBJ1-1
V gene: TRBV2
CDR3 DNA: TGTGCCAGCAGAGAGGACAGCACTGAAGCTTTCTTT
CDR3 protein: CASREDSTEAFF

D gene: NA
clone size: NA
J gene: TRBJ2-4
V gene: TRBV7-9
CDR3 DNA: TGTGCCAGCAGCTTACGAGGCATTCAGTACTTC
CDR3 protein: CASSLRGIQYF

D gene: TRBD1
clone size: NA
J gene: TRBJ2-7
V gene: TRBV19
CDR3 DNA: TGTGCCAGTAGTGCGACAGGGTCCTACGAGCAGTACTTC
CDR3 protein: CASSATGSYEQYF

D gene: NA
clone size: NA
J gene: TRBJ1-4
V gene: TRBV4-1
CDR3 DNA: TGCGCCAGCAGCCTTAACGCGGTTGAACTGTTTTTT
CDR3 protein: CASSLNAVELFF

D gene: TRBD1
clone size: NA
J gene: TRBJ2-7
V gene: TRBV5-1
CDR3 DNA: TGCGCCAGCGCACCTACTACAGGGGGCGCGGCCGAGCAGTACTTC
CDR3 protein: CASAPTTGGAAEQYF

D gene: NA
clone size: NA
J gene: TRBJ1-5
V gene: TRBV18
CDR3 DNA: TGTGCCAGCTCACCAGGGGCTCGTTTTCCCCAGCATTTT
CDR3 protein: CASSPGARFPQHF

D gene: NA
clone size: NA
J gene: TRBJ1-5
V gene: TRBV27
CDR3 DNA: TGTGCCAGCAGCCAAAAGGGGAATCAGCCCCAGCATTTT
CDR3 protein: CASSQKGNQPQHF

D gene: NA
clone size: NA
J gene: TRBJ2-3
V gene: TRBV7-9
CDR3 DNA: TGTGCCAGCAGCTCCGAAGTGCGGACCCGGACTAGCACAGATACGCAGTATTTT
CDR3 protein: CASSSEVRTRTSTDTQYF

D gene: NA
clone size: few
J gene: TRBJ1-4
V gene: TRBV2
CDR3 DNA: TGTGCCAGCAGTGAACTTAAGGAGTTTGAAAAACTGTTTTTT
CDR3 protein: CASSELKEFEKLFF

D gene: NA
clone size: once
J gene: TRBJ2-5
V gene: TRBV19
CDR3 DNA: TGTGCCAGTAGTAACCCAGGGGCAAGCCAAGAGACCCAGTACTTC
CDR3 protein: CASSNPGASQETQYF

D gene: NA
clone size: NA
J gene: TRBJ1-4
V gene: TRBV27
CDR3 DNA: TGTGCCAGCAGTCAAAGCTCACAGGGTGCGGGGGGGGAAAAACTGTTTTTT
CDR3 protein: CASSQSSQGAGGEKLFF

D gene: NA
clone size: few
J gene: TRBJ1-2
V gene: TRBV2
CDR3 DNA: TGTGCCAGCAGTGAAGGAGTACAGGGCTACACCTTC
CDR3 protein: CASSEGVQGYTF

D gene: NA
clone size: NA
J gene: TRBJ2-7
V gene: TRBV27
CDR3 DNA: TGTGCCAGCAGTTCAATCGGACTTTACTACGAGCAGTACTTC
CDR3 protein: CASSSIGLYYEQYF

D gene: NA
clone size: NA
J gene: TRBJ2-5
V gene: TRBV19
CDR3 DNA: TGTGCCAGTAGTATACAGGGAGAGACCCAGTACTTC
CDR3 protein: CASSIQGETQYF

D gene: TRBD2
clone size: NA
J gene: TRBJ2-5
V gene: TRBV6-6
CDR3 DNA: TGTGCCAGCAGCTCGGGGGGGTATCAAGAGACCCAGTACTTC
CDR3 protein: CASSSGGYQETQYF

D gene: NA
clone size: NA
J gene: TRBJ1-3
V gene: TRBV6-5
CDR3 DNA: TGTGCCAGCAGTTACGTGCTCGGAGGGGGAAACACCATATATTTT
CDR3 protein: CASSYVLGGGNTIYF

D gene: NA
clone size: few
J gene: TRBJ2-7
V gene: TRBV27
CDR3 DNA: TGTGCCAGCAGTTTCATGGGGCCAAGCGAGCAGTACTTC
CDR3 protein: CASSFMGPSEQYF

D gene: TRBD2
clone size: once
J gene: TRBJ2-3
V gene: TRBV11-2
CDR3 DNA: TGTGCCAGCAGCTTGTTAGCGGGGGGGGATACGCAGTATTTT
CDR3 protein: CASSLLAGGDTQYF

D gene: NA
clone size: NA
J gene: TRBJ1-2
V gene: TRBV13
CDR3 DNA: TGTGCCAGCAGCTCGCAGGGTCACAGCTATGGCTACACCTTC
CDR3 protein: CASSSQGHSYGYTF

D gene: TRBD1
clone size: NA
J gene: TRBJ1-2
V gene: TRBV2
CDR3 DNA: TGTGCCAGCAGTGAAGGAGGGGGCGTCTATGGCTACACCTTC
CDR3 protein: CASSEGGGVYGYTF

D gene: TRBD2
clone size: few
J gene: TRBJ2-1
V gene: TRBV30
CDR3 DNA: TGTGCCGGGGGGCCCTTTAGCGGGAGCTCCTACAATGAGCAGTTCTTC
CDR3 protein: CAGGPFSGSSYNEQFF

D gene: NA
clone size: NA
J gene: TRBJ2-3
V gene: TRBV5-6
CDR3 DNA: TGTGCCAGCAGCCGGAGGGTCCCTACAGATACGCAGTATTTT
CDR3 protein: CASSRRVPTDTQYF

D gene: TRBD2
clone size: NA
J gene: TRBJ2-1
V gene: TRBV9
CDR3 DNA: TGTGCCAGCAGCGTAGATCTGCTAGCGGGGGGTGAGCAGTTCTTC
CDR3 protein: CASSVDLLAGGEQFF

D gene: TRBD2
clone size: NA
J gene: TRBJ2-1
V gene: TRBV5-4
CDR3 DNA: TGTGCCAGCAGCCCGGGGGGTCTTATGTGGACCACCGGGGATGAGCAGTTCTTC
CDR3 protein: CASSPGGLMWTTGDEQFF

D gene: TRBD1
clone size: NA
J gene: TRBJ1-2
V gene: TRBV29-1
CDR3 DNA: TGCAGCGTAAGACAGGGGGCGTCTGGTGGCTACACCTTC
CDR3 protein: CSVRQGASGGYTF

D gene: TRBD1
clone size: NA
J gene: TRBJ1-5
V gene: TRBV7-2
CDR3 DNA: TGTGCCAGCAGCTGGGACAGTAATAGCAATCAGCCCCAGCATTTT
CDR3 protein: CASSWDSNSNQPQHF

D gene: NA
clone size: NA
J gene: TRBJ2-7
V gene: TRBV7-2
CDR3 DNA: TGTGCCAGCAGTCCAGGGGGGTCATCCTCCTACGAGCAGTACTTC
CDR3 protein: CASSPGGSSSYEQYF

D gene: NA
clone size: NA
J gene: TRBJ2-7
V gene: TRBV4-3
CDR3 DNA: TGCGCCAGCAGCCAAGAGGGAGGGGGAACCTACGAGCAGTACTTC
CDR3 protein: CASSQEGGGTYEQYF

D gene: NA
clone size: NA
J gene: TRBJ1-2
V gene: TRBV6-5
CDR3 DNA: TGTGCCAGCAGCCTTCGCCCAGGCCGTAACTATGGCTACACCTTC
CDR3 protein: CASSLRPGRNYGYTF

D gene: TRBD1
clone size: NA
J gene: TRBJ2-1
V gene: TRBV6-4
CDR3 DNA: TGTGCCAGCAGTATGACAGGGGCCTACAATGAGCAGTTCTTC
CDR3 protein: CASSMTGAYNEQFF

D gene: NA
clone size: NA
J gene: TRBJ1-1
V gene: TRBV10-1
CDR3 DNA: TGCGCCAGCAGTGACGGGGGGCTGGAGGCTTTCTTT
CDR3 protein: CASSDGGLEAFF